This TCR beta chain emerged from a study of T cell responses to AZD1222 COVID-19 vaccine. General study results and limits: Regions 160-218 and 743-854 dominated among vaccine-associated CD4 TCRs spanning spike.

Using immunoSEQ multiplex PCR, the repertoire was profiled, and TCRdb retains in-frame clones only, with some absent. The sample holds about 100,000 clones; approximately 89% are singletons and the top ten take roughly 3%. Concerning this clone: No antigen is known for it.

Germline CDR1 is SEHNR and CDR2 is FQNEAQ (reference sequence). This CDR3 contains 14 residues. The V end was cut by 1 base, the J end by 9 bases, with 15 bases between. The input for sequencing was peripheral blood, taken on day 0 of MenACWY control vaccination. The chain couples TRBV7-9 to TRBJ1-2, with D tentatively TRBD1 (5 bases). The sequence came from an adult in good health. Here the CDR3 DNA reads TGTGCCAGCAGCTTAGAAAAAGGAGACAGAAGCTACACCTTC. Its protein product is CASSLEKGDRSYTF.